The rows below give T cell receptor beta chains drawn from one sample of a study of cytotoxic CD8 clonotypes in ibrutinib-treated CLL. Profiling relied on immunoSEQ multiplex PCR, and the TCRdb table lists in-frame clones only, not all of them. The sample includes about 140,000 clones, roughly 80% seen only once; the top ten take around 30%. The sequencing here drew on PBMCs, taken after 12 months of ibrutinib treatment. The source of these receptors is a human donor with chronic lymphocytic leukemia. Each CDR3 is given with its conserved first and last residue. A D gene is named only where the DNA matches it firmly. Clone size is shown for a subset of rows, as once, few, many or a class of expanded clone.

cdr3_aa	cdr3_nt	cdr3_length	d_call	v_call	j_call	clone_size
CAISGTGGGETQYF	TGTGCCATCAGCGGGACAGGGGGGGGAGAGACCCAGTACTTC	14	TRBD1	TRBV10-3	TRBJ2-5	-
CAISEMGGEGPGELFF	TGTGCCATCAGTGAAATGGGGGGAGAAGGGCCCGGGGAGCTGTTTTTT	16	-	TRBV10-3	TRBJ2-2	-
CASSSPIEQFF	TGTGCCAGCAGTTCCCCGATTGAGCAGTTCTTC	11	-	TRBV6-5	TRBJ2-1	-
CASSLSPSGNYEQYF	TGCGCCAGCAGCTTGAGCCCTAGCGGGAACTACGAGCAGTACTTC	15	TRBD2	TRBV5-1	TRBJ2-7	-
CASRGQGNQPQHF	TGTGCCAGTAGGGGACAGGGCAATCAGCCCCAGCATTTT	13	TRBD1	TRBV19	TRBJ1-5	few
CATSSGGDADTQYF	TGCGCCACCAGTAGCGGGGGGGACGCAGATACGCAGTATTTT	14	TRBD2	TRBV5-1	TRBJ2-3	-
CATSQSSSGQETQYF	TGTGCCACCAGCCAATCTTCGAGCGGCCAAGAGACCCAGTACTTC	15	-	TRBV15	TRBJ2-5	few
CAISSGTEHTEAFF	TGTGCCATCAGTTCCGGGACAGAACACACTGAAGCTTTCTTT	14	TRBD1	TRBV10-3	TRBJ1-1	-
CASSFLGTQNTEAFF	TGTGCCAGCAGCTTTCTAGGCACGCAGAACACTGAAGCTTTCTTT	15	-	TRBV11-3	TRBJ1-1	-
CASRGRDRGRWDYGYTF	TGTGCCAGCAGGGGCCGGGACAGGGGGAGGTGGGACTATGGCTACACCTTC	17	TRBD1	TRBV28	TRBJ1-2	-
CASSLYGSKAYEQYF	TGTGCCAGCAGCTTATACGGGAGTAAAGCCTACGAGCAGTACTTC	15	-	TRBV7-2	TRBJ2-7	-
CASSLVGEQFF	TGTGCCAGCAGTTTAGTGGGTGAGCAGTTCTTC	11	-	TRBV27	TRBJ2-1	-
CASSPPDLPRDTIYF	TGTGCCAGCTCACCACCGGACCTTCCTAGGGACACCATATATTTT	15	-	TRBV18	TRBJ1-3	-
CASSVGERDALTGTIYF	TGTGCCAGCAGCGTAGGAGAACGGGACGCTCTGACAGGCACCATATATTTT	17	-	TRBV9	TRBJ1-3	-
CASSRRDTRNNQPQHF	TGTGCCAGTAGCAGACGGGACACCCGGAACAATCAGCCCCAGCATTTT	16	-	TRBV19	TRBJ1-5	few
CATSFGEYQPQHF	TGTGCCACCTCCTTCGGGGAATATCAGCCCCAGCATTTT	13	-	TRBV15	TRBJ1-5	-
CASSRENQPQHF	TGTGCCAGCAGCCGAGAGAATCAGCCCCAGCATTTT	12	-	TRBV4-2	TRBJ1-5	-
CASSSSSGSGDTQYF	TGTGCCAGCAGCTCTTCTAGCGGGAGTGGAGATACGCAGTATTTT	15	TRBD2	TRBV7-2	TRBJ2-3	-
CASSFDRAGELFF	TGTGCCAGCAGCTTCGACCGGGCCGGGGAGCTGTTTTTT	13	-	TRBV7-2	TRBJ2-2	-